This T cell receptor beta chain was observed in a study of Graves' ophthalmopathy and Graves' hyperthyroidism. This CDR3 has 13 amino acids. Trimming pared 8 bases from V and 1 base from J, leaving 12 bases between. The germline CDR1 and CDR2 sequences are MNHEY and SVGEGT. Patients were excluded if they had other autoimmune diseases or uncontrolled infections, and likewise if pregnancy or lactation applied. Clinicians made diagnoses from clinical symptoms, serum thyroxine, TRAb, thyroid ultrasound and orbital computed tomography. Study findings and constraints: Detection in blood was also observed for most expanded thyroid clonotypes above 0.001 frequency. A classifier, a 13-signature model, separated ophthalmopathy from stable hyperthyroidism with approximately 88% sensitivity and about 83% specificity.

Ten or more counts support this clonotype. The antigen is not known. The TCR beta CDR3 regions underwent amplification from RNA transcripts. First-round RT-PCR with HTBI primers preceded a second-round multiplex PCR. One entry per CDR3 protein results from TCRdb running MiXCR on the multiplex PCR reads. The sample carries some 170,000 distinct CDR3 sequences, around two fifths recorded once. The TCR originated in a man aged 30 to 39 with Graves' ophthalmopathy. Sequenced sample: peripheral blood. The chain links TRBV6-2 or TRBV6-3 to TRBJ2-7, with D maybe TRBD2 (6 bases). The CDR3 sequence is CASLRLESYEQYF. DNA of the CDR3: TGTGCCAGCCTCCGACTAGAGTCCTACGAGCAGTACTTC.